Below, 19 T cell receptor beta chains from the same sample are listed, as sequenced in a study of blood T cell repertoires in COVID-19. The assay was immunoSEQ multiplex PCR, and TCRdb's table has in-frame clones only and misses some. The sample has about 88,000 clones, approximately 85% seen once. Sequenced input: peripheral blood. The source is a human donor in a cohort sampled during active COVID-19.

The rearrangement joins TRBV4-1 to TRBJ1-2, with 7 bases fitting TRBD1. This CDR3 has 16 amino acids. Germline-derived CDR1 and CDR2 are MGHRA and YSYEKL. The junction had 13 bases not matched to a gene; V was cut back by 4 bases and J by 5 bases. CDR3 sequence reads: CASSPKGGQTPYGYTF. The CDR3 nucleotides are TGCGCCAGCAGCCCAAAGGGGGGACAGACACCTTATGGCTACACCTTC.

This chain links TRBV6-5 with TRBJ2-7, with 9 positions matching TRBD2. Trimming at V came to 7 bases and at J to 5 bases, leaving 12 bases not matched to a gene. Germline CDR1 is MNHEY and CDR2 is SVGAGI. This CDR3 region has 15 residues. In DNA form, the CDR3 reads TGTGCCAGCACCCCCGGCTCAGCGGGAGGAGACGAGCAGTACTTC. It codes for CASTPGSAGGDEQYF.

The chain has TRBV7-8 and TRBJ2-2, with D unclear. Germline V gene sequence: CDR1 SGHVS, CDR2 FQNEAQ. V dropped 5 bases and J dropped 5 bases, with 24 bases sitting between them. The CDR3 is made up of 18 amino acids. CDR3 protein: CASSRPIDPKTRTGELFF. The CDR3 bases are TGTGCCAGCAGCCGACCGATCGACCCCAAGACGAGGACCGGGGAGCTGTTTTTT.

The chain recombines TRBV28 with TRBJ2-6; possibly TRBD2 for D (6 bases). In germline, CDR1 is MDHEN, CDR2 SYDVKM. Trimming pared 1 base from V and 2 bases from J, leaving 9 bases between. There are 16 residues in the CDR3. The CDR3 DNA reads TGTGCCAGCAGTTTATTAGGAGGGGCTGGGGCCAACGTCCTGACTTTC. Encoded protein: CASSLLGGAGANVLTF.

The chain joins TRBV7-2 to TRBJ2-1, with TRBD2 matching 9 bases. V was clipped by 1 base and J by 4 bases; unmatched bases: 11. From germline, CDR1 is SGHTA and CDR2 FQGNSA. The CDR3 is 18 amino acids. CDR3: CASSLGPHKREEYNEQFF. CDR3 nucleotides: TGTGCCAGCAGCTTAGGGCCCCATAAGCGGGAGGAATACAATGAGCAGTTCTTC.

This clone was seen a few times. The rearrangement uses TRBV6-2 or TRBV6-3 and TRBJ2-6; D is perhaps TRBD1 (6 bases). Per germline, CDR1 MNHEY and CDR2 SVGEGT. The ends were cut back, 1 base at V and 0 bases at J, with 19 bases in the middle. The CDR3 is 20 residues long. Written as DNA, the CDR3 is TGTGCCAGCAGTTACTTGCTCAGGGGCCCTGGATTCTCTGGGGCCAACGTCCTGACTTTC. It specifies CASSYLLRGPGFSGANVLTF.

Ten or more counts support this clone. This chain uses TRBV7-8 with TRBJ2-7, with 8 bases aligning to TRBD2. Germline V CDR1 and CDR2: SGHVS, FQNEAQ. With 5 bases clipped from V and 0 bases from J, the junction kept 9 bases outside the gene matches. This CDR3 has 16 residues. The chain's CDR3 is CASSLLSGASSYEQYF. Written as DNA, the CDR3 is TGTGCCAGCAGCCTCCTTAGCGGGGCAAGCTCCTACGAGCAGTACTTC.

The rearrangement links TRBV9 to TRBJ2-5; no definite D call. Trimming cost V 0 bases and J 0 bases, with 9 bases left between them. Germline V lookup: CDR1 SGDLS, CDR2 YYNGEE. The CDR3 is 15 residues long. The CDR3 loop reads CASSVAPAYQETQYF. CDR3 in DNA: TGTGCCAGCAGCGTAGCTCCAGCGTACCAAGAGACCCAGTACTTC.

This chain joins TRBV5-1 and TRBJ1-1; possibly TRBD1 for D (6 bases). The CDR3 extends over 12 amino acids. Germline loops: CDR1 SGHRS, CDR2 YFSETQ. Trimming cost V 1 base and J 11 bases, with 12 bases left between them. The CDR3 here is CASSLTGIDAFF. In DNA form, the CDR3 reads TGCGCCAGCAGCTTGACAGGGATAGACGCTTTCTTT.

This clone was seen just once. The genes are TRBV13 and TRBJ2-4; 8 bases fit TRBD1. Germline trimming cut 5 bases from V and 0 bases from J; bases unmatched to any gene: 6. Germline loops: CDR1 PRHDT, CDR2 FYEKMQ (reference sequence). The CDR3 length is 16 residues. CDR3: CASSAGTGVAKNIQYF. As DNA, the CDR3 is TGTGCCAGCAGCGCGGGGACAGGAGTAGCCAAAAACATTCAGTACTTC.

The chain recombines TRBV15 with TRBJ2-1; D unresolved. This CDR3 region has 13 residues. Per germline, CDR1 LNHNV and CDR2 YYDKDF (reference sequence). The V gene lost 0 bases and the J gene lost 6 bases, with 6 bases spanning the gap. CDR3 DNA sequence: TGTGCCACCAGCAGAGATAGAACCAATGAGCAGTTCTTC. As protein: CATSRDRTNEQFF.

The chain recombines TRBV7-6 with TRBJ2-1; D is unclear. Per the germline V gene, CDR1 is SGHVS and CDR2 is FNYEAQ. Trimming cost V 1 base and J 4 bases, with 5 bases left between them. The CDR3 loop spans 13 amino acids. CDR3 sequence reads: CASSLGSYNEQFF. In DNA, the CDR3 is TGTGCCAGCAGCTTAGGTTCTTACAATGAGCAGTTCTTC.

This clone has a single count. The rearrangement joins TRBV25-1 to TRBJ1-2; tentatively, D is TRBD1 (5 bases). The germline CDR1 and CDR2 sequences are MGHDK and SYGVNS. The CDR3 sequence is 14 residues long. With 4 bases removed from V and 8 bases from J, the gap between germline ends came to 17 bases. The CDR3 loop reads CASSGPGETMGYTF. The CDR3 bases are TGTGCCAGCAGTGGCCCGGGGGAAACTATGGGCTACACCTTC.

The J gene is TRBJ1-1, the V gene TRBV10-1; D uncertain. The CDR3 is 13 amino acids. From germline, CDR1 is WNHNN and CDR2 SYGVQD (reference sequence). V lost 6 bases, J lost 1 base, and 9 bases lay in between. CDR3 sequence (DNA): TGCGCCAGCAGCTATGCGCGGAACACTGAAGCTTTCTTT. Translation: CASSYARNTEAFF.

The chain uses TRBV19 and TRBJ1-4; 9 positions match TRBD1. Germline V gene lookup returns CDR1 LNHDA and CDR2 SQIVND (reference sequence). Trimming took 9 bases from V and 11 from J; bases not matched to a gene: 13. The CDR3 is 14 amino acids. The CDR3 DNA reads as TGTGCCAGGCCACAGGGGGCGCAGGTTGGGAAACTGTTTTTT. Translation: CARPQGAQVGKLFF. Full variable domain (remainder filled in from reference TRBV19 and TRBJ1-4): DGGITQSPKYLFRKEGQNVTLSCEQNLNHDAMYWYRQDPGQGLRLIYYSQIVNDFQKGDIAEGYSVSREKKESFPLTVTSAQKNPTAFYLCARPQGAQVGKLFFGSGTQLSVL.

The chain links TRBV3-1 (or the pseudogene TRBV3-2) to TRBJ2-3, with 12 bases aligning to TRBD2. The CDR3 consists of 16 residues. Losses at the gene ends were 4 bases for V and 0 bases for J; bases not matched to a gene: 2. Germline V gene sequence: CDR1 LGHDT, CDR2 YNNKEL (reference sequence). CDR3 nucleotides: TGTGCCAGCAGCCCCACTAGCGGGGGGAGCACAGATACGCAGTATTTT. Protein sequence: CASSPTSGGSTDTQYF.

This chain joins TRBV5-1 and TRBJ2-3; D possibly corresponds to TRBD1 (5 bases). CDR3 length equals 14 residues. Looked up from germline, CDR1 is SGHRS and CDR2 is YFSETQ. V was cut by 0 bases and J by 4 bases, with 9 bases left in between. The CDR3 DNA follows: TGCGCCAGCAGCTTGGCTCGGACACCAGATACGCAGTATTTT. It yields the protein CASSLARTPDTQYF.

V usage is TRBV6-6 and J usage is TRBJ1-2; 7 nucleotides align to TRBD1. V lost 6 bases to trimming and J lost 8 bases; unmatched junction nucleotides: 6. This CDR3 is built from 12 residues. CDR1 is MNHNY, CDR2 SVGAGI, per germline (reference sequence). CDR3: CASRTGAGGYTF. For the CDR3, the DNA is TGTGCCAGCAGAACAGGGGCGGGGGGCTACACCTTC.

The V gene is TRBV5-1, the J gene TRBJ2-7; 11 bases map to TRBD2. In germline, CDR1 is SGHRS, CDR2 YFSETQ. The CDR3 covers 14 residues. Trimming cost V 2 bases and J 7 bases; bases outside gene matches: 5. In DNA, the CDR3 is TGCGCCAGCAGCTTTAGCGGGGGGGCCGAAGAGCAGTACTTC. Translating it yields CASSFSGGAEEQYF.